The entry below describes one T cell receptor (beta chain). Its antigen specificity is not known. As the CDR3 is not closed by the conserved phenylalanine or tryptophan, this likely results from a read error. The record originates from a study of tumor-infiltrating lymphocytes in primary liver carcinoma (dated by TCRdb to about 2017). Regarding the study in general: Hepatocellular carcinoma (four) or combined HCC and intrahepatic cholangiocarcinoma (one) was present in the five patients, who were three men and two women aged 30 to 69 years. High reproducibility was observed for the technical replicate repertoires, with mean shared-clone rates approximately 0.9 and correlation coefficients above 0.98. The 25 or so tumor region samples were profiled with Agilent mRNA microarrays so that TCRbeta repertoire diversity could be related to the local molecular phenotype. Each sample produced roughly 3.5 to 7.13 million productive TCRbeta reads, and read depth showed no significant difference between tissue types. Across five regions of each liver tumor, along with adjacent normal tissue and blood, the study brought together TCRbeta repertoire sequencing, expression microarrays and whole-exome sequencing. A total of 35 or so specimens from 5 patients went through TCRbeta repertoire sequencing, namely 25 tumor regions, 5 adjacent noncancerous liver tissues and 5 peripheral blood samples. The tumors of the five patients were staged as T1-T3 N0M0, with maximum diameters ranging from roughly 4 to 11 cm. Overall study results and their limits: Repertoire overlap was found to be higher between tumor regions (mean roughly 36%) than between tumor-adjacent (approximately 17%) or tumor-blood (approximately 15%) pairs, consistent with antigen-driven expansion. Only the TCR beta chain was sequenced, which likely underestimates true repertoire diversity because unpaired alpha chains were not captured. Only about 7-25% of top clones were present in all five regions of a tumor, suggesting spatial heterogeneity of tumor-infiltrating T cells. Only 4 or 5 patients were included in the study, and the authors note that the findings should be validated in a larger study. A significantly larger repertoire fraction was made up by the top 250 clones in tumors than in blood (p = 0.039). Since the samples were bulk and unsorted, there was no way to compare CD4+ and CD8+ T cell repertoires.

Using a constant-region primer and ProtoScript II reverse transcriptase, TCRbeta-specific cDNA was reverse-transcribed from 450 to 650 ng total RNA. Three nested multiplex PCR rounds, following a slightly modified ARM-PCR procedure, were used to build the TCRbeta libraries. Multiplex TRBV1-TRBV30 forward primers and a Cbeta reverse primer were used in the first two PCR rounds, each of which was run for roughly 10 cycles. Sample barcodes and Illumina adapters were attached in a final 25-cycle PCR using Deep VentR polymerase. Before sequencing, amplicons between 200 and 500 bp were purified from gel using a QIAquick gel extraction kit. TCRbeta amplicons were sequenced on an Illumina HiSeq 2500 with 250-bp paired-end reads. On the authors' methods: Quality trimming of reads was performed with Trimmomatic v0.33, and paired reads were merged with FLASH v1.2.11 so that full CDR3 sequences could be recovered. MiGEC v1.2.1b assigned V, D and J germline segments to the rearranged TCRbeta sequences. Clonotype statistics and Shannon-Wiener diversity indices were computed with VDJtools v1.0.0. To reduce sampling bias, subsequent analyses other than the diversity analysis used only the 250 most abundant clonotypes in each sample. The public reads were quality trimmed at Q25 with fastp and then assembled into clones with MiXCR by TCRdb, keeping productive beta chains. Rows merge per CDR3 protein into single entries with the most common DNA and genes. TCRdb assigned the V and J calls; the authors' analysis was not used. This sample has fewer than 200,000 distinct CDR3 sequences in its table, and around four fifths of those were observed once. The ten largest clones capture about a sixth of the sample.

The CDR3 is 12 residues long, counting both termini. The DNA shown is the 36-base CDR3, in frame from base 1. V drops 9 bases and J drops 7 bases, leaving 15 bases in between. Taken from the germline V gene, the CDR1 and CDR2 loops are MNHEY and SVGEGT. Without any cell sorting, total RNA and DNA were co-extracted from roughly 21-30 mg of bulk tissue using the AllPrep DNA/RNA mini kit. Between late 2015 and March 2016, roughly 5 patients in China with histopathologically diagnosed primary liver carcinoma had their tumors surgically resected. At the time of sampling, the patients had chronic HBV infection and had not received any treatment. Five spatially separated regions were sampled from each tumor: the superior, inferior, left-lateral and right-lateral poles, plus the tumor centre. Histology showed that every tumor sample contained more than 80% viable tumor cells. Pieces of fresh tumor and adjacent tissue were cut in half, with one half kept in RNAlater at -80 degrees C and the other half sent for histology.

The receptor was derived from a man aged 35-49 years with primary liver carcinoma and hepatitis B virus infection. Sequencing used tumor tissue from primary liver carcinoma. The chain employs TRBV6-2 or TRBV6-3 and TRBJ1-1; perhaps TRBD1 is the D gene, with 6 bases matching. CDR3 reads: CASRRRGGEAFL. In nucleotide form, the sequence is TGTGCCAGTAGGAGGAGGGGGGGTGAAGCTTTCCTT.